The sequence of this TCR beta chain was determined in a study of blood T cell repertoires in COVID-19. Study context: From T cells, B-cell-depleted T cells, or PBMCs came the material, which was cDNA or gDNA.

Sequencing used immunoSEQ multiplex PCR; TCRdb keeps in-frame clones, though not all of them. This sample has some 130,000 clones, with around 78% found just once. This clone came up once. The CDR3 extends over 12 amino acids. V was shortened by 3 bases and J by 7 bases, with 9 bases between the two germline ends. This receptor was taken from a human donor in a cohort sampled during active COVID-19. The sample was peripheral blood. V is TRBV12-3 or TRBV12-4 and J is TRBJ1-2, with D possibly matching TRBD1 (5 bases). CDR3 loop: CASSFIGGGYTF. CDR3 in DNA: TGTGCCAGCAGTTTCATCGGGGGTGGCTACACCTTC.